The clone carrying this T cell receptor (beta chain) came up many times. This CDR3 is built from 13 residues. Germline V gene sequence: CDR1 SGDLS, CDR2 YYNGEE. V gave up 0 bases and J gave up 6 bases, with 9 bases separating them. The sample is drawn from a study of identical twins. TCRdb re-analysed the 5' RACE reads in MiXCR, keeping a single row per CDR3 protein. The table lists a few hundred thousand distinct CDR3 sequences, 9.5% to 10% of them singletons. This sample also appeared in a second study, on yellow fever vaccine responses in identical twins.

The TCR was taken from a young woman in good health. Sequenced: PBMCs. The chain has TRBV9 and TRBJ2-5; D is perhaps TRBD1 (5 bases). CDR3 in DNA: TGTGCCAGCAGCGTAGTTGGGGCCCAGACCCAGTACTTC. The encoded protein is CASSVVGAQTQYF.